This T cell receptor (beta chain) was sequenced for a study of blood T cells in healthy people across ages. Study outcomes and limitations: In long-lived donors, naive CD4+ cell counts and diversity exceeded those of aged donors.

This clonotype was detected a few times. No antigen is known for it. Caucasian individuals from Russia who were healthy and aged roughly 6 to 90 acted as donors. Each individual donor underwent a draw of ten milliliters of peripheral blood. The authors isolated at least 6.5 million PBMCs per sample. A second PCR, run for roughly 7 to 12 cycles, used a sample-barcoded 5' primer plus a J-beta primer mix. One entry per CDR3 protein, called by TCRdb with MiXCR from the 5' RACE reads. Among roughly 500,000 distinct CDR3 sequences listed, 27% were seen once. Germline trimming cut 5 bases from V and 8 bases from J; bases unmatched to any gene: 9. The germline CDR1 and CDR2 sequences are MNHEY and SVGAGI. The CDR3 runs to 14 residues.

Sample: blood. The TCR comes from a woman between 70 and 85 years old in good health. The V gene is TRBV6-5, the J gene TRBJ2-5; TRBD1 matches at 9 bases. The CDR3 loop reads CASSPPGQGKTQYF. Here the CDR3 DNA reads TGTGCCAGCAGTCCTCCGGGACAGGGAAAAACCCAGTACTTC.